The sequence of this T cell receptor (beta chain) was determined in a study of shared clonotypes between healthy human individuals. Of note for this clone: The antigen is unknown.

The germline V gene has CDR1 LNHDA and CDR2 SQIVND (reference sequence). The J segment lost 6 bases and the V segment lost 4 bases, leaving 7 bases of the junction unmatched. This CDR3 is 15 amino acids long. Broader study findings: It was observed that about 5% of naive CD4 clonotypes were shared across a few donors. Rarefaction revealed incomplete sorted-subset sequencing despite large depth. What limited the represented genetic and exposure-history diversity was the small number of donors.

Deep-level settings were used for running the assay. Generated by immunoSEQ multiplex PCR, the TCRdb table keeps only in-frame clones and is missing some. The repertoire has some 2,400,000 clones, 90% to 97% of them found once; the top ten carry around 0.13%. This sequence originates from a man aged 18-30 years in good health. V gene TRBV19 combines with J gene TRBJ1-3; 9 nucleotides match TRBD1. Sequenced input: naive CD4+ T cells sorted from blood. Subset of the sample: CD45RA+ positively selected. CDR3 DNA: TGTGCCAGTAGTAGGGACAGGGCTGGGATAAACACCATATATTTT. This gives the protein CASSRDRAGINTIYF.